What follows is one T cell receptor beta chain and its context. The data are from a study of cytomegalovirus exposure and HLA in healthy donors. The CDR3 is 14 residues long. Germline CDR1 reads MGHRA; CDR2 reads YSYEKL. Trimming shortened V by 0 bases and J by 4 bases, and 8 bases separated the two germline ends. Repertoires were generated with immunoSEQ multiplex PCR, while TCRdb's copy carries only in-frame clones and drops some. The profile shows more than 60,000 clones, approximately 90% of them singletons. Sequenced input: PBMCs. This chain joins TRBV4-1 and TRBJ2-3; D is unresolved. This receptor was taken from a young woman in good health and CMV-seronegative. CDR3 in amino acids: CASSQDPGADTQYF. The CDR3 DNA reads TGCGCCAGCAGCCAAGATCCCGGTGCAGATACGCAGTATTTT.